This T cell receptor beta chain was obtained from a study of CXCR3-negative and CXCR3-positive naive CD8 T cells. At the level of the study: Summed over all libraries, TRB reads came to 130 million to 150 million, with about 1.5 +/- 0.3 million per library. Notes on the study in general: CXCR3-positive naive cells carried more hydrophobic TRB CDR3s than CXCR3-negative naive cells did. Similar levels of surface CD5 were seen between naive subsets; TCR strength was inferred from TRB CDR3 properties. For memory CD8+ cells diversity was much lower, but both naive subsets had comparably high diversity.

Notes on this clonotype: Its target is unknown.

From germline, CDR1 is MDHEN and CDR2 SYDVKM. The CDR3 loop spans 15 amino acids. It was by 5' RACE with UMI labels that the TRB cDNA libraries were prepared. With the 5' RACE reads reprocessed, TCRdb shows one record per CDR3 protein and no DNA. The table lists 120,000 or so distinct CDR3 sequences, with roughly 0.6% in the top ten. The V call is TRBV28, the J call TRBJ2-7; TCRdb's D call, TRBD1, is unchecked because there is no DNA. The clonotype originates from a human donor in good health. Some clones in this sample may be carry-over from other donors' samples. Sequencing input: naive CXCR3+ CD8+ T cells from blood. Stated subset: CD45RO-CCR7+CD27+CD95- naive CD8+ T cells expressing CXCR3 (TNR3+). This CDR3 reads CASSSNRYPSIGQYF.